These T cell receptor beta chains were read from a single sample in a study of CD8+ T cells in alopecia areata. Measured with immunoSEQ multiplex PCR; TCRdb has only the in-frame clones, and not every one. The repertoire consists of about 200,000 clones, with roughly two fifths occurring once and the leading ten covering roughly 0.5%. The material was CD4+ T cells sorted from blood, obtained at approximately week 31, from a patient treated with tofacitinib. The receptors stem from a human donor with alopecia areata. Each CDR3 is given with its conserved first and last residue. A D gene is named only where the DNA matches it firmly. Size tells how often a clone was seen (once, few, many) or the class of an expanded clone, and some rows leave it out.

V,size,J,D,DNA,CDR3
TRBV6-1,NA,TRBJ2-7,TRBD1,TGTGCCAGCAGACCCTCCGGGACAGGAGGATACGAGCAGTACTTC,CASRPSGTGGYEQYF
TRBV30,NA,TRBJ1-1,TRBD1,TGTGCCTGGAGCGGACAGGGGGTTGGATACGCTTTCTTT,CAWSGQGVGYAFF
TRBV5-6,NA,TRBJ1-2,NA,TGTGCCAGCAGCCGTAGACTCTATGGCTACACCTTC,CASSRRLYGYTF
TRBV4-1,NA,TRBJ2-3,NA,TGCGCCAGCAGCCAAGATGTGAACACAGATACGCAGTATTTT,CASSQDVNTDTQYF
TRBV29-1,few,TRBJ1-4,NA,TGCAGCGTTCGGTCAGGGGAGACAGAAAAACTGTTTTTT,CSVRSGETEKLFF
TRBV7-9,many,TRBJ2-1,NA,TGTGCCAGCAGGGAAGGCGGACAGAAGCAGTTCTTC,CASREGGQKQFF
TRBV7-6,few,TRBJ1-1,TRBD1,TGTGCCAGCAGCCGACAGGGAAGGGGAAACACTGAAGCTTTCTTT,CASSRQGRGNTEAFF
TRBV7-3,NA,TRBJ2-1,TRBD1,TGTGCCAGCAGCAAACAGGGGCGAGTCAATGAGCAGTTCTTC,CASSKQGRVNEQFF
TRBV7-9,few,TRBJ2-4,TRBD2,TGTGCCAGCAGCTTAGCTCTAGCGGGAGGCCAAGGGAGCATTCAGTACTTC,CASSLALAGGQGSIQYF
TRBV5-1,NA,TRBJ2-1,NA,TGCGCCAGCAGCTTGGAAGGGGTGGTCCGCTCCAATGAGCAGTTCTTC,CASSLEGVVRSNEQFF
TRBV2,few,TRBJ2-7,TRBD2,TGTGCCAGCGAAAGCGGGAGGGCCTCCTACGAGCAGTACTTC,CASESGRASYEQYF
TRBV6-1,once,TRBJ2-7,NA,TGTGCCAGCAGTGAACCAGGGCTCCCGTGGCAGTACTTC,CASSEPGLPWQYF
TRBV6-5,few,TRBJ2-7,NA,TGTGCCAGCAAAGGGGCAGGGCCCTTCTACGAGCAGTACTTC,CASKGAGPFYEQYF
TRBV5-1,NA,TRBJ2-7,TRBD2,TGCGCCAGCAGCTCCACTAGCGCCGCGGGCGAGCAGTACTTC,CASSSTSAAGEQYF
TRBV19,many,TRBJ2-7,NA,TGTGCCAGTAGTGGGCTGACGAGCGAGCAGTACTTC,CASSGLTSEQYF
TRBV6-1,few,TRBJ1-4,NA,TGTGCCAGCAGTGAAAAGGGGGTCTGGGAAAAACTGTTTTTT,CASSEKGVWEKLFF
TRBV4-1,few,TRBJ1-2,NA,TGCGCCAGCAGCCAAGCAGTTCCTACCTATGGCTACACCTTC,CASSQAVPTYGYTF
TRBV20-1,NA,TRBJ2-1,NA,TGCAGTGCTCCTCGGAGGTATGAGCAGTTCTTC,CSAPRRYEQFF
TRBV19,NA,TRBJ2-1,TRBD2,TGTGCCAGTAGTATCTCTAAACTAGCGGATACCTACAATGAGCAGTTCTTC,CASSISKLADTYNEQFF
TRBV5-6,NA,TRBJ1-1,TRBD1,TGTGCCAGCAGCCATGACAGGGGCACTGAAGCTTTCTTT,CASSHDRGTEAFF
TRBV5-8,few,TRBJ1-1,NA,TGTGCCAGCAGCCTACAGTTGGACACTGAAGCTTTCTTT,CASSLQLDTEAFF
TRBV30,NA,TRBJ1-4,NA,TGTGCCTGGAGCCGTGTTGGGGAAAAACTGTTTTTT,CAWSRVGEKLFF
TRBV25-1,NA,TRBJ2-5,TRBD1,TGTGCCAGCAGTGAAGCCCTGGGACAGAAAGAGACCCAGTACTTC,CASSEALGQKETQYF
TRBV5-1,NA,TRBJ2-7,NA,TGCGCCAGCAGCTTGGACAATAGAGATGAGCAGTACTTC,CASSLDNRDEQYF
TRBV9,NA,TRBJ2-1,NA,TGTGCCAGCAGCGTGGGGACTTTTAACAATGAGCAGTTCTTC,CASSVGTFNNEQFF
TRBV7-2,few,TRBJ2-3,NA,TGTGCCAGCAGCTTAGCGATAGGGGTACGCACAGATACGCAGTATTTT,CASSLAIGVRTDTQYF
TRBV4-1,NA,TRBJ2-7,NA,TGCGCCAGCAGCCTCCGGATGGGGATTTACGAGCAGTACTTC,CASSLRMGIYEQYF
TRBV2,NA,TRBJ1-4,NA,TGTGCCAGCCGGTTCACGGACGGATCTAATGAAAAACTGTTTTTT,CASRFTDGSNEKLFF
TRBV5-1,NA,TRBJ1-1,NA,TGCGCCAGCAGCTTGGTAGGCGGGTCCGGGTCTGAAGCTTTCTTT,CASSLVGGSGSEAFF
TRBV5-4,once,TRBJ1-2,TRBD1,TGTGCCAGCAGCTTACCGCCAAAGGACAGGGGATATGGCTACACCTTC,CASSLPPKDRGYGYTF
TRBV29-1,NA,TRBJ1-2,TRBD1,TGCAGCGCCCAAGACAGGGGGTCGGGCTACACCTTC,CSAQDRGSGYTF
TRBV30,NA,TRBJ2-3,TRBD2,TGTGCCTGGAAAGCCTGGGCGGGAGGCACAGATACGCAGTATTTT,CAWKAWAGGTDTQYF
TRBV29-1,few,TRBJ1-3,NA,TGCAGCGTTGAAGACCCAAACACCATATATTTT,CSVEDPNTIYF
TRBV15,few,TRBJ2-3,NA,TGTGCCACCAGCAGAGACGGCGCCCTCGGTCGGGATACGCAGTATTTT,CATSRDGALGRDTQYF
TRBV18,few,TRBJ2-7,NA,TGTGCCAGCTCACCCACAGGGACATACGACGAGCAGTACTTC,CASSPTGTYDEQYF
TRBV14,few,TRBJ1-1,NA,TGTGCCAGCAGCCTAACCCCGACTACCGAAGCTTTCTTT,CASSLTPTTEAFF
TRBV19,few,TRBJ1-2,TRBD1,TGTGCCACCGCACCGACAGGGACCGCGAGGGGCTACACCTTC,CATAPTGTARGYTF
TRBV10-3,few,TRBJ1-1,NA,TGTGCCATCAGTGAGTCGCCAGGGAGAGGTGAAGCTTTCTTT,CAISESPGRGEAFF
TRBV30,NA,TRBJ2-3,NA,TGTGCCTGGAAAGGGCCTCCTGCGTATACGCAGTATTTT,CAWKGPPAYTQYF
TRBV27,NA,TRBJ2-4,NA,TGTGCCAGCAGTTTATTAGGGGATAGGGCCAAAAACATTCAGTACTTC,CASSLLGDRAKNIQYF
TRBV5-4,NA,TRBJ2-3,TRBD2,TGTGCCAGCAGCTTTAGCGGGGGTAGCACAGATACGCAGTATTTT,CASSFSGGSTDTQYF
TRBV5-4,NA,TRBJ2-2,TRBD1,TGTGCCAGCAGCCCGGGACAGGTTGACACCGGGGAGCTGTTTTTT,CASSPGQVDTGELFF
TRBV5-6,once,TRBJ1-2,NA,TGTGCCAGCAGCTTGCGGGGTGGCTACACCTTC,CASSLRGGYTF
TRBV6-5,NA,TRBJ2-1,TRBD2,TGTGCCAGCAGTAGACGACTAGCGGTGCTAAATGAGCAGTTCTTC,CASSRRLAVLNEQFF
TRBV9,NA,TRBJ2-3,TRBD1,TGTGCCAGCAGCGAGAGGGACAGGGGGGGCACAGATACGCAGTATTTT,CASSERDRGGTDTQYF
TRBV7-9,NA,TRBJ2-5,NA,TGTGCCAGCAGCCGTTTGGGCCCGCTTCAAGAGACCCAGTACTTC,CASSRLGPLQETQYF
TRBV29-1,NA,TRBJ2-2,TRBD1,TGCAGCGTTGGTCCGGGACAGGGACGTCTCGGGACCGGGGAGCTGTTTTTT,CSVGPGQGRLGTGELFF
TRBV29-1,NA,TRBJ2-7,TRBD2,TGCAGCGTCGGTTTAAGTAGCGGGAGGGCCACCGAGCAGTACTTC,CSVGLSSGRATEQYF
TRBV29-1,NA,TRBJ2-5,NA,TGCAGCGTTGTCCGGCAGGGCCTACAAGAGACCCAGTACTTC,CSVVRQGLQETQYF
TRBV29-1,few,TRBJ2-3,TRBD1,TGCAGCTCAGCTCGGACAGGGGGCAACACAGATACGCAGTATTTT,CSSARTGGNTDTQYF
TRBV7-9,few,TRBJ1-1,NA,TGTGCCAGCAGCTTAGCCGTTGCAGGGGCGCCGTACACTGAAGCTTTCTTT,CASSLAVAGAPYTEAFF
TRBV10-3,few,TRBJ2-5,NA,TGTGCCATCGGGAAGGGAGAAGAGACCCAGTACTTC,CAIGKGEETQYF
TRBV6-6,NA,TRBJ1-2,TRBD1,TGTGCCAGCAGTCCTATCAAGACAGGGGGGTTGGAGGGCTACACCTTC,CASSPIKTGGLEGYTF
TRBV4-1,NA,TRBJ2-1,TRBD2,TGCGCCAGCAGCCAAGACTTTGGGCTAGCGGGTTTTTTCAATGAGCAGTTCTTC,CASSQDFGLAGFFNEQFF
TRBV6-5,NA,TRBJ1-5,NA,TGTGCCAGCAGTTACTCTAGGGACACCAATCAGCCCCAGCATTTT,CASSYSRDTNQPQHF
TRBV7-6,NA,TRBJ2-5,NA,TGTGCCAGCAGCTTAATGGAGACCCAGTACTTC,CASSLMETQYF
TRBV2,NA,TRBJ2-7,NA,TGTGCCAGCAGTGTGGACGGATCCTACGAGCAGTACTTC,CASSVDGSYEQYF
TRBV25-1,NA,TRBJ1-1,TRBD1,TGTGCCAGTCGCTCGGACAGGGGTAACATGAACACTGAAGCTTTCTTT,CASRSDRGNMNTEAFF
TRBV7-7,few,TRBJ1-1,NA,TGTGCCAGCAGCTTAGTCCCGAATGAAGCTTTCTTT,CASSLVPNEAFF
TRBV14,few,TRBJ2-7,NA,TGTGCCAGCAGCCAAGGAGCACTGGCGCATTACGAGCAGTACTTC,CASSQGALAHYEQYF